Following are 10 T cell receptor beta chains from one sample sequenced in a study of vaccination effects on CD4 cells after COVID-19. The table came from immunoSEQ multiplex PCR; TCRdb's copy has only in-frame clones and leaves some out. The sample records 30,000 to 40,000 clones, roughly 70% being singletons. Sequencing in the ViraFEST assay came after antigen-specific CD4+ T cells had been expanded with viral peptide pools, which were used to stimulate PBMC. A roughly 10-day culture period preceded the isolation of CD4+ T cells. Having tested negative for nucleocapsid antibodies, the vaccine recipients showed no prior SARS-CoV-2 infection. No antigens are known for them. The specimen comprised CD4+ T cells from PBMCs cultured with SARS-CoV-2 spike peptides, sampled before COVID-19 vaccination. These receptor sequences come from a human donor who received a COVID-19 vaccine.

CDR3 sequence reads: CASSVSGITEAFF. DNA of the CDR3: TGTGCCAGCAGCGTTTCAGGGATCACTGAAGCTTTCTTT. This chain links TRBV9 with TRBJ1-1; D is possibly TRBD1 (5 bases). Deletions cut 2 bases from V and 4 bases from J, with 9 bases between. Germline assignment: CDR1 SGDLS and CDR2 YYNGEE. The CDR3 has 13 residues.

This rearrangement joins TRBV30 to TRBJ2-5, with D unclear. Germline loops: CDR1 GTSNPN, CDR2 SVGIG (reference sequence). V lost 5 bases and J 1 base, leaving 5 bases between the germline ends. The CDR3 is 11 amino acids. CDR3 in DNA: TGTGCCTGGTCTTTCCAAGAGACCCAGTACTTC. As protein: CAWSFQETQYF. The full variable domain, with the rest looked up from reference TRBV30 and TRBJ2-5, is SQTIHQWPATLVQPVGSPLSLECTVEGTSNPNLYWYRQAAGRGLQLLFYSVGIGQISSEVPQNLSASRPQDRQFILSSKKLLLSDSGFYLCAWSFQETQYFGPGTRLLVL.

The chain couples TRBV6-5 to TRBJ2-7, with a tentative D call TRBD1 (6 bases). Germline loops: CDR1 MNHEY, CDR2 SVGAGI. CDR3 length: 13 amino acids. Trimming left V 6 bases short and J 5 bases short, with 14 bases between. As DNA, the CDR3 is TGTGCCAGCAGAACAACAGGGAGCCACGAGCAGTACTTC. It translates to CASRTTGSHEQYF.

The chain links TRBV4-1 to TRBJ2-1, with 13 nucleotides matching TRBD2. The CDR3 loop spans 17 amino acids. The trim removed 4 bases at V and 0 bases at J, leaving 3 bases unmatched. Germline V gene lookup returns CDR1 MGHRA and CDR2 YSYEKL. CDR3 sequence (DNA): TGCGCCAGCAGCCCGCGACTAGCGGGAGGCTCCTACAATGAGCAGTTCTTC. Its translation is CASSPRLAGGSYNEQFF.

The CDR3 bases are TGTGCCAGTAGTATAGGGTCTAGGTGGCCCTACGAGCAGTACTTC. Translating it yields CASSIGSRWPYEQYF. The gene calls are TRBV19 and TRBJ2-7; no clear D. CDR1 and CDR2 (germline): LNHDA, SQIVND (reference sequence). V was clipped by 1 base and J by 2 bases, with 12 bases between them. CDR3 length: 15 amino acids. The whole variable domain, remainder taken from reference TRBV19 and TRBJ2-7, is DGGITQSPKYLFRKEGQNVTLSCEQNLNHDAMYWYRQDPGQGLRLIYYSQIVNDFQKGDIAEGYSVSREKKESFPLTVTSAQKNPTAFYLCASSIGSRWPYEQYFGPGTRLTVT.

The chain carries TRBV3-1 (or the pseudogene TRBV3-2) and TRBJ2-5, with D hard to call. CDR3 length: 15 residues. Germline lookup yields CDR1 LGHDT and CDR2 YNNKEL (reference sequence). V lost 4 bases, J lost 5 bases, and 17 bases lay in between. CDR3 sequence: CASSRQGGFGETQYF. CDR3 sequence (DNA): TGTGCCAGCAGCCGCCAAGGCGGTTTCGGGGAGACCCAGTACTTC.

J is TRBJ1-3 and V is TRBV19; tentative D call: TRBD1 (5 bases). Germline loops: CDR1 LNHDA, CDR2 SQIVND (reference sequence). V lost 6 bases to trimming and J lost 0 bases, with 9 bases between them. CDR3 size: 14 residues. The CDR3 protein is CASSAGFSGNTIYF. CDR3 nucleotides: TGTGCCAGTAGCGCAGGGTTCTCTGGAAACACCATATATTTT. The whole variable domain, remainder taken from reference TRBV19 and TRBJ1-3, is DGGITQSPKYLFRKEGQNVTLSCEQNLNHDAMYWYRQDPGQGLRLIYYSQIVNDFQKGDIAEGYSVSREKKESFPLTVTSAQKNPTAFYLCASSAGFSGNTIYFGEGSWLTVV.

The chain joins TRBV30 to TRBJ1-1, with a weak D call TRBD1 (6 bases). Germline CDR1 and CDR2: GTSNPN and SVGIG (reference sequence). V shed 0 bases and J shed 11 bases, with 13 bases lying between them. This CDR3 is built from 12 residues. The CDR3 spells CAWSVPTGSAFF. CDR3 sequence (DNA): TGTGCCTGGAGTGTCCCGACAGGCTCGGCTTTCTTT.

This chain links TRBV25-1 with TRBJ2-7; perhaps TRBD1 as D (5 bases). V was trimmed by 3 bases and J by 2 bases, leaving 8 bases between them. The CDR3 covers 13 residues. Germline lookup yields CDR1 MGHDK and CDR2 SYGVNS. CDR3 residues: CASSEDTPYEQYF. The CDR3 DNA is TGTGCCAGCAGTGAGGACACCCCCTACGAGCAGTACTTC.

The CDR3 DNA reads TGTGCCAGCGTAGGCGCCGCAGGGAAAACAACGAACACCGGGGAGCTGTTTTTT. Amino acids: CASVGAAGKTTNTGELFF. The gene calls are TRBV28 and TRBJ2-2, with D possibly matching TRBD1 (5 bases). Between the trimmed V and J ends, which lost 8 bases and 0 bases, there was a span of 22 bases. CDR1 and CDR2 (germline): MDHEN, SYDVKM. CDR3 length: 18 amino acids.